The 25 T cell receptor beta chains below were found in one sample sequenced in a study of blood T cell repertoires in COVID-19. Clones were sequenced by immunoSEQ multiplex PCR, and TCRdb holds only the in-frame ones, with some missing. The sample consists of around 150,000 clones, approximately 80% of them appearing once. Specimen: peripheral blood. The receptors were gathered from a man aged 70 or older with acute or convalescent COVID-19.

The chain carries TRBV29-1 and TRBJ1-1; 7 nucleotides line up with TRBD1. The length of the CDR3 is 14 residues. V lost 4 bases to trimming and J lost 4 bases; unmatched junction nucleotides: 9. Per the germline V gene, CDR1 is SQVTM and CDR2 is ANQGSEA. The CDR3 is CSVGPQGYGTEAFF. The DNA of the CDR3 is TGCAGCGTTGGGCCACAGGGGTATGGCACTGAAGCTTTCTTT.

On this clone: Other DNA sequences in the sample encode the same CDR3. The chain carries TRBV12-3 or TRBV12-4 and TRBJ1-1; TRBD1 is a possible D gene (5 bases). The V gene lost 3 bases and the J gene lost 2 bases, with 7 bases spanning the gap. This CDR3 region has 13 residues. CDR3 sequence reads: CASSFGGNTEAFF. In DNA, the CDR3 is TGTGCCAGCAGTTTCGGGGGTAACACTGAAGCTTTCTTT.

This clone was observed a single time. This rearrangement joins TRBV6-5 to TRBJ2-3, with TRBD2 identical over 8 bases. Trimming took 7 bases from V and 4 from J; bases not matched to a gene: 10. The CDR3 covers 15 residues. The germline V gene encodes CDR1 MNHEY and CDR2 SVGAGI. CDR3 in amino acids: CASKPAGAVPDTQYF. The CDR3 region has the DNA TGTGCCAGCAAGCCAGCGGGGGCAGTGCCAGATACGCAGTATTTT.

The rearrangement links TRBV7-8 to TRBJ1-4; D may be TRBD1 (6 bases). Germline V gene data show CDR1 as SGHVS and CDR2 as FQNEAQ. Trimming pared 6 bases from V and 6 bases from J, leaving 14 bases between. CDR3 length equals 14 residues. The CDR3 DNA reads as TGTGCCAGCAGTCCACAGGGTAGATATGAAAAACTGTTTTTT. This sequence encodes CASSPQGRYEKLFF.

This clone is a singleton in its sample. V usage is TRBV7-9 and J usage is TRBJ2-5; a weak D match, TRBD2 (5 bases). Per germline, CDR1 SEHNR and CDR2 FQNEAQ (reference sequence). This CDR3 region has 10 residues. Trimming stripped 3 bases from V and 9 bases from J, with 5 bases between. The CDR3 DNA reads TGTGCCAGCAGCTTGGAGGCCCAGTACTTC. Protein product: CASSLEAQYF. The complete variable domain, with remaining parts taken from reference TRBV7-9 and TRBJ2-5, reads DTGVSQNPRHKITKRGQNVTFRCDPISEHNRLYWYRQTLGQGPEFLTYFQNEAQLEKSRLLSDRFSAERPKGSFSTLEIQRTEQGDSAMYLCASSLEAQYFGPGTRLLVL.

J is TRBJ1-4 and V is TRBV5-1; D is ambiguous. The CDR3 totals 15 residues. Deletions cut 2 bases from V and 6 bases from J, with 14 bases between. Germline assignment: CDR1 SGHRS and CDR2 YFSETQ. CDR3 in DNA: TGCGCCAGCAGCTTAAACACGGGGATAGATGAAAAACTGTTTTTT. As protein: CASSLNTGIDEKLFF.

The gene calls are TRBV5-1 and TRBJ1-2, with D tentatively TRBD1 (6 bases). The length of the CDR3 is 15 residues. V gave up 4 bases and J gave up 6 bases, with 19 bases separating them. Looked up from germline, CDR1 is SGHRS and CDR2 is YFSETQ. CDR3 sequence reads: CASSPPVQGVHGYTF. The CDR3 DNA sequence: TGCGCCAGCAGCCCCCCGGTACAGGGCGTTCATGGCTACACCTTC.

The chain has TRBV18 and TRBJ2-2, with D possibly TRBD1 on 6 matching bases. Trimming left V 2 bases short and J 1 base short, with 8 bases between. The CDR3 spans 15 residues. From germline, CDR1 is KGHSH and CDR2 LQKENI. The CDR3 bases are TGTGCCAGCTCACCAGGGACACTGAACACCGGGGAGCTGTTTTTT. This sequence encodes CASSPGTLNTGELFF.

The genes are TRBV18 and TRBJ2-5; the match to TRBD1 covers 8 bases. With V trimmed by 0 bases and J by 4 bases, 1 base remained unmatched. The germline CDR1 and CDR2 sequences are KGHSH and LQKENI. This CDR3 comprises 14 residues. CDR3 sequence: CASSPPGQGETQYF. Written as DNA, the CDR3 is TGTGCCAGCTCACCACCCGGACAGGGAGAGACCCAGTACTTC.

The chain carries TRBV6-5 and TRBJ2-3, with 7 bases lining up with TRBD2. V lost 7 bases to trimming and J lost 0 bases; unmatched junction nucleotides: 7. Germline lookup yields CDR1 MNHEY and CDR2 SVGAGI. This CDR3 is built from 15 residues. CDR3 region: CASTSGGTSTDTQYF. The CDR3 region has the DNA TGTGCCAGCACCTCCGGGGGGACTAGCACAGATACGCAGTATTTT.

This clone was picked up a small number of times. The chain links TRBV7-9 to TRBJ1-2; TRBD1 is a possible D gene (5 bases). CDR3 length: 13 residues. Germline CDR1 and CDR2: SEHNR and FQNEAQ (reference sequence). V dropped 1 base and J dropped 3 bases, with 6 bases sitting between them. CDR3 loop: CASSLGTYYGYTF. The CDR3, as DNA: TGTGCCAGCAGCTTAGGGACATACTATGGCTACACCTTC.

The chain links TRBV10-1 to TRBJ2-1; 9 positions agree with TRBD1. The length of the CDR3 is 13 residues. Germline assignment: CDR1 WNHNN and CDR2 SYGVQD (reference sequence). Trimming cost V 0 bases and J 15 bases; bases outside gene matches: 6. This chain's CDR3 is CASSESFGTGPFF. CDR3 sequence (DNA): TGCGCCAGCAGTGAGTCTTTTGGGACAGGGCCGTTCTTC.

The rearrangement joins TRBV7-8 to TRBJ1-1, with unresolved D. The ends were cut back, 6 bases at V and 2 bases at J, with 10 bases in the middle. This CDR3 spans 13 amino acids. CDR1 is SGHVS, CDR2 FQNEAQ, per germline. The CDR3 protein is CASSTTSNTEAFF. Here the CDR3 DNA reads TGTGCCAGCAGTACAACATCCAACACTGAAGCTTTCTTT.

The gene calls are TRBV5-1 and TRBJ2-7; D not certain. Germline-derived CDR1 and CDR2 are SGHRS and YFSETQ. The V gene lost 2 bases and the J gene lost 5 bases, with 17 bases spanning the gap. The CDR3 consists of 15 residues. CDR3 residues: CASSFSTPGSDEQYF. The CDR3 nucleotides read TGCGCCAGCAGCTTTTCAACCCCAGGTTCCGACGAGCAGTACTTC. The full variable domain, rest sourced from reference TRBV5-1 and TRBJ2-7, is KAGVTQTPRYLIKTRGQQVTLSCSPISGHRSVSWYQQTPGQGLQFLFEYFSETQRNKGNFPGRFSGRQFSNSRSEMNVSTLELGDSALYLCASSFSTPGSDEQYFGPGTRLTVT.

The V and J genes are TRBV27 and TRBJ1-2; TRBD1 is a possible D gene (6 bases). Germline V gene lookup returns CDR1 MNHEY and CDR2 SMNVEV (reference sequence). This CDR3 region has 14 residues. V lost 4 bases and J 8 bases, leaving 17 bases between the germline ends. The CDR3 DNA sequence: TGTGCCAGCAGTTCTTTGGTTACAGGGAGCGGCTACACCTTC. It yields the protein CASSSLVTGSGYTF.

The V gene is TRBV11-2, the J gene TRBJ1-6, with a possible D match to TRBD1 (6 bases). Deletions cut 7 bases from V and 0 bases from J, with 13 bases between. The CDR3 consists of 16 residues. Germline V CDR1 and CDR2: SGHAT, FQNNGV. The DNA of the CDR3 is TGTGCCAGCAACGCGTTAGGGGGCTCCTATAATTCACCCCTCCACTTT. Translating it yields CASNALGGSYNSPLHF.

This clone was picked up one time. The rearrangement joins TRBV11-2 to TRBJ2-1, with 8 positions matching TRBD2. Germline V CDR1 and CDR2: SGHAT, FQNNGV. After removal of 0 bases from V and 0 bases from J, the junction contained 13 bases not matched to a gene. This CDR3 has 20 residues. The CDR3 DNA follows: TGTGCCAGCAGCTTAGAACGCGGGACCATAGCGGGACGCTCCTACAATGAGCAGTTCTTC. This sequence encodes CASSLERGTIAGRSYNEQFF.

The chain combines TRBV24-1 with TRBJ2-7; D is perhaps TRBD1 (5 bases). CDR3 size: 13 residues. V lost 3 bases, J lost 4 bases, and 9 bases lay in between. In germline, CDR1 is KGHDR, CDR2 SFDVKD. The chain's CDR3 is CATSDPDRYEQYF. The DNA for the CDR3 is TGTGCCACCAGTGATCCCGACAGATACGAGCAGTACTTC.

V usage is TRBV24-1 and J usage is TRBJ2-5; possible D gene TRBD2, 6 bases. The germline V gene has CDR1 KGHDR and CDR2 SFDVKD. This CDR3 is built from 17 residues. Trimming took off 1 base at V and 7 bases at J, with 21 bases between the two ends. CDR3 bases: TGTGCCACCAGTGATTTAAGGGCCCGGCGGAGGGAAGGGACCCAGTACTTC. Translation: CATSDLRARRREGTQYF.

This chain joins TRBV5-6 and TRBJ2-5, with 7 bases that match TRBD1. Germline V gives CDR1 SGHDT, CDR2 YYEEEE. The CDR3 covers 14 residues. The V segment lost 4 bases and the J segment 1 base; nucleotides outside the gene matches: 4. CDR3 sequence reads: CASSLDRSQETQYF. DNA for the CDR3: TGTGCCAGCAGCCTGGACAGGTCCCAAGAGACCCAGTACTTC.

The chain couples TRBV3-1 (or the pseudogene TRBV3-2) to TRBJ1-4; a possible D gene is TRBD1 (5 bases). The V end was cut by 4 bases, the J end by 0 bases, with 9 bases between. The germline V gene encodes CDR1 LGHDT and CDR2 YNNKEL (reference sequence). The CDR3 is 15 amino acids. The DNA for the CDR3 is TGTGCCAGCAGCCCTCAGGGTGCAACTAATGAAAAACTGTTTTTT. It is translated as CASSPQGATNEKLFF.

This rearrangement joins TRBV10-1 to TRBJ2-7; 9 nucleotides line up with TRBD2. Germline loops: CDR1 WNHNN, CDR2 SYGVQD (reference sequence). The ends lost 0 bases at V and 2 bases at J; junction bases unmatched: 5. CDR3 length: 16 residues. The CDR3 sequence: CASSESRLAGPYEQYF. CDR3 nucleotide sequence: TGCGCCAGCAGTGAGTCTCGGCTAGCGGGACCCTACGAGCAGTACTTC.

The gene calls are TRBV19 and TRBJ1-4, with 7 bases lining up with TRBD1. Germline V gene data show CDR1 as LNHDA and CDR2 as SQIVND (reference sequence). J gave up 7 bases and V 5 bases, and 4 bases lay outside the gene matches. The CDR3 loop spans 13 amino acids. Here the CDR3 reads CASSQQGLEKLFF. As DNA, the CDR3 is TGTGCCAGTAGTCAACAGGGGCTTGAAAAACTGTTTTTT.

The CDR3 is CASSVQGSGANVLTF. CDR3 DNA: TGTGCCAGCAGCGTACAGGGCTCTGGGGCCAACGTCCTGACTTTC. The rearrangement links TRBV9 to TRBJ2-6; D is perhaps TRBD1 (5 bases). CDR3 length: 15 amino acids. Per germline, CDR1 SGDLS and CDR2 YYNGEE. The V gene lost 1 base and the J gene lost 0 bases, with 5 bases spanning the gap.

This clone appeared a few times. V and J are TRBV4-2 and TRBJ1-2; D call uncertain. V was cut by 2 bases and J by 0 bases, with 13 bases left in between. Germline V gene data show CDR1 as LGHNA and CDR2 as YNFKEQ. The CDR3 has 16 residues. CDR3 region: CASSQTSGLTNYGYTF. The CDR3 DNA sequence: TGTGCCAGCAGCCAAACGTCGGGTCTCACTAACTATGGCTACACCTTC.